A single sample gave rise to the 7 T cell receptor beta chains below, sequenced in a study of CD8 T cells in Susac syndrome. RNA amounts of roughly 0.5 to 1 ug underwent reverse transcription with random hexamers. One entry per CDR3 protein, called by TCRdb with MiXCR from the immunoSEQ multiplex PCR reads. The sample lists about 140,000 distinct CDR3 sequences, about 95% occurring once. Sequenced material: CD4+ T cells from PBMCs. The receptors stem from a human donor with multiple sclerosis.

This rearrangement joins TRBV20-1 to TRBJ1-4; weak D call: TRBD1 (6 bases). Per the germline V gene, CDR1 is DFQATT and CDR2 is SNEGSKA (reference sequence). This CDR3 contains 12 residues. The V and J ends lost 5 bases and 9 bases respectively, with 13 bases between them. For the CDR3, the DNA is TGCAGTGCTGGCCGGGACAATCAAAAACTGTTTTTT. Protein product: CSAGRDNQKLFF.

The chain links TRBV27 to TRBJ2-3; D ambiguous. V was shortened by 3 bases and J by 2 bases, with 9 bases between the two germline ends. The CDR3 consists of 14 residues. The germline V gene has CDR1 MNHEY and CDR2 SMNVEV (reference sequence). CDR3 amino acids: CASSLIDPTDTQYF. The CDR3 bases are TGTGCCAGCAGTTTGATAGATCCCACAGATACGCAGTATTTT.

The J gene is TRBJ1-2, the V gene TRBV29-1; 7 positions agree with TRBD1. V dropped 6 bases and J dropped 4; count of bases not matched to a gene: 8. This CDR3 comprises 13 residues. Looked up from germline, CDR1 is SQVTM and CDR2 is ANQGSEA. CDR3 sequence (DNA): TGCAGCGTAGGGGACAGCCTCATCTATGGCTACACCTTC. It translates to CSVGDSLIYGYTF.

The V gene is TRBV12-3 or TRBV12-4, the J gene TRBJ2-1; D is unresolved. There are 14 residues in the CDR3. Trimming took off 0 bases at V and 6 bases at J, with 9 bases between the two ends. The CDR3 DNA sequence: TGTGCCAGCAGTTTAGCGTCCTCTACCAATGAGCAGTTCTTC. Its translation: CASSLASSTNEQFF.

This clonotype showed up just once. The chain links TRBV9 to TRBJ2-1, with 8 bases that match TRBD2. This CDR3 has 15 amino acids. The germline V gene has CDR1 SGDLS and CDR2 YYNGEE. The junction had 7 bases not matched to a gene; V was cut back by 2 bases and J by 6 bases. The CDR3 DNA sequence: TGTGCCAGCAGCGTTGTACTAGCGGAGTTCAATGAGCAGTTCTTC. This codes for CASSVVLAEFNEQFF.

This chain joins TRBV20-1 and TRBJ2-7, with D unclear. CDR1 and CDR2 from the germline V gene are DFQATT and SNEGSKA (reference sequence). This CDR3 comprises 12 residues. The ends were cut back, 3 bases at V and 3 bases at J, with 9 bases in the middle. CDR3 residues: CSASAGNYEQYF. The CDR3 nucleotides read TGCAGTGCTAGTGCCGGAAACTACGAGCAGTACTTC.

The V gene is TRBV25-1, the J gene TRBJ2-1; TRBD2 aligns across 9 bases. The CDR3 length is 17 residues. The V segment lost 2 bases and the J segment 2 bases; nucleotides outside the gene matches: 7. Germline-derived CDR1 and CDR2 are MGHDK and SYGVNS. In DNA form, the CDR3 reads TGTGCCAGCAGTGAAGGAGTAGCGGGAGAGGCCTACAATGAGCAGTTCTTC. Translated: CASSEGVAGEAYNEQFF.